This TCR beta chain was recovered during a study of technical replicates of blood from several donors. The junction had 7 bases not matched to a gene; V was cut back by 1 base and J by 4 bases. CDR1 and CDR2 (germline): SGDLS, YYNGEE. There are 15 residues in the CDR3. Some clones are missing from TCRdb's copy, which holds only in-frame ones; the method was immunoSEQ multiplex PCR. The repertoire has 82,000 or so clones, 96% of them found once; the top ten carry 0.3% to 0.45%. The clonotype originates from a human donor in good health. This chain links TRBV9 with TRBJ2-7; TRBD1 matches at 8 bases. The material sequenced was T cells isolated from PBMCs. The CDR3 protein is CASSVNGQGYYEQYF. The CDR3 DNA sequence: TGTGCCAGCAGCGTAAACGGACAGGGATATTACGAGCAGTACTTC.